The 31 T cell receptor beta chains below all came from one sample that was sequenced in a study of T cells in Graves' hyperthyroidism and ophthalmopathy. There were TCR beta CDR3 regions amplified from RNA transcripts. The study used the HTBI primer set for a first-round RT-PCR of the TCR CDR3. TCRdb used MiXCR to reprocess the multiplex PCR reads, holding one entry per CDR3 protein. The sample shows roughly 500,000 distinct CDR3 sequences, 15% to 20% of them seen only once. The source material was blood. The receptor set was obtained from a woman aged 30 to 39 with Graves' ophthalmopathy.

In this sample, this clonotype turned up a few times. J is TRBJ1-1 and V is TRBV19; D may be TRBD1 (5 bases). The V and J ends lost 6 bases and 11 bases respectively, with 25 bases between them. The CDR3 runs 15 residues. Germline V gene lookup returns CDR1 LNHDA and CDR2 SQIVND (reference sequence). In DNA, the CDR3 is TGTGCCAGTAGGTTCACGCCGTCAGTGGGGCTCGGCGCTTTCTTT. Protein sequence: CASRFTPSVGLGAFF.

This clonotype was seen many times. The chain recombines TRBV12-3 or TRBV12-4 with TRBJ2-7; tentatively, D is TRBD1 or TRBD2 (5 bases each). The germline V and J ends were trimmed by 6 bases and 5 bases, with 17 bases remaining between them. The CDR3 length is 14 residues. CDR3 nucleotides: TGTGCCAGCAGCCCCGGGGCAGGGTACAACGAGCAGTACTTC. Translated: CASSPGAGYNEQYF.

This clonotype was seen only a few times. This chain joins TRBV5-4 and TRBJ1-2, with D perhaps matching TRBD1 (6 bases). V was clipped by 4 bases and J by 4 bases, with 20 bases between them. The length of the CDR3 is 16 residues. Per the germline V gene, CDR1 is SGHNT and CDR2 is YYREEE (reference sequence). In DNA, the CDR3 is TGTGCCAGCAGCCCTACAGGGCCCTCGCCCGGCTATGGCTACACCTTC. Residues: CASSPTGPSPGYGYTF.

This clonotype occurred a few times. The rearrangement links TRBV4-1 to TRBJ2-2; TRBD2 matches at 11 bases. Germline CDR1 reads MGHRA; CDR2 reads YSYEKL. The V segment lost 0 bases and the J segment 1 base; nucleotides outside the gene matches: 4. The CDR3 extends over 18 amino acids. The CDR3 bases are TGCGCCAGCAGCCAAGAGAGACTAGCGGGGAAGAACACCGGGGAGCTGTTTTTT. Its protein is CASSQERLAGKNTGELFF.

The table lists this clonotype with many counts. This chain connects TRBV5-1 to TRBJ2-3; 13 bases map to TRBD2. V lost 4 bases to trimming and J lost 3 bases; unmatched junction nucleotides: 8. This CDR3 has 17 amino acids. Germline CDR1 is SGHRS and CDR2 is YFSETQ. The CDR3 is CASSPGLAGVRTDTQYF. The CDR3 coding sequence is TGCGCCAGCAGCCCAGGACTAGCGGGAGTACGGACAGATACGCAGTATTTT.

This clonotype was picked up a small number of times. The DNA for the CDR3 is TGTGCCACCAGTGAAACAGGGGGAATGAACACTGAAGCTTTCTTT. Translated, it gives CATSETGGMNTEAFF. V usage is TRBV24-1 and J usage is TRBJ1-1; TRBD1 matches at 8 bases. Trimming took 4 bases from V and 0 from J; bases not matched to a gene: 3. The CDR3 sequence is 15 residues long. Germline V gives CDR1 KGHDR, CDR2 SFDVKD.

The V and J genes are TRBV7-2 and TRBJ2-2; perhaps TRBD2 as D (6 bases). Germline V CDR1 and CDR2: SGHTA, FQGNSA. V was clipped by 2 bases and J by 1 base, with 8 bases between them. This CDR3 is built from 15 residues. CDR3 loop: CASSLQAGNTGELFF. CDR3 sequence (DNA): TGTGCCAGCAGCTTACAAGCGGGGAACACCGGGGAGCTGTTTTTT.

This clonotype was recorded at least ten times. The rearrangement joins TRBV28 to TRBJ1-3; D not resolved. The ends were cut back, 3 bases at V and 0 bases at J, with 12 bases in the middle. Germline values: CDR1 MDHEN, CDR2 SYDVKM. There are 16 residues in the CDR3. The CDR3, as DNA: TGTGCCAGCAGTTTCGATTCGGCGTTCTCTGGAAACACCATATATTTT. It encodes CASSFDSAFSGNTIYF.

Remarks on this clonotype: Relative to the germline gene, one junction end is altered; a read error may explain this. The V call is TRBV24-1, the J call TRBJ2-3; the match to TRBD2 covers 11 bases. Germline CDR1 KGHDR, CDR2 SFDVKD. The CDR3 loop spans 15 amino acids. As DNA, the CDR3 is TGTGCCACCACTCCGACTAGCGGGAACACAGGTACGCAGTATTTT. Translated: CATTPTSGNTGTQYF.

This clonotype was seen repeatedly, ten times or more. The chain employs TRBV12-3 or TRBV12-4 and TRBJ1-1; D gene uncertain. V lost 2 bases, J lost 8 bases, and 12 bases lay in between. The CDR3 has 13 residues. The CDR3 protein is CASSLRSSGEAFF. The DNA of the CDR3 is TGTGCCAGCAGTTTACGGTCGTCGGGAGAAGCTTTCTTT.

The table lists this clonotype with many counts. The rearrangement joins TRBV20-1 to TRBJ2-1; 7 nucleotides line up with TRBD1. Trimming cost V 0 bases and J 3 bases; bases outside gene matches: 2. Germline CDR1 reads DFQATT; CDR2 reads SNEGSKA (reference sequence). The CDR3 is 14 residues long. This CDR3 reads CSARDGDSYNEQFF. The CDR3 nucleotides are TGCAGTGCTAGAGATGGGGACAGCTACAATGAGCAGTTCTTC.

The V gene is TRBV5-1, the J gene TRBJ2-7; D is tentatively TRBD1 or TRBD2 (6 bases each). The V and J ends lost 5 bases and 0 bases respectively, with 15 bases between them. The CDR3 length is 15 residues. Germline V CDR1 and CDR2: SGHRS, YFSETQ. CDR3 nucleotide sequence: TGCGCCAGCAGTTCGGCGGGGACATTCTCCTACGAGCAGTACTTC. It is translated as CASSSAGTFSYEQYF. The whole variable domain, filled in from reference TRBV5-1 and TRBJ2-7, reads KAGVTQTPRYLIKTRGQQVTLSCSPISGHRSVSWYQQTPGQGLQFLFEYFSETQRNKGNFPGRFSGRQFSNSRSEMNVSTLELGDSALYLCASSSAGTFSYEQYFGPGTRLTVT.

This clonotype was observed a handful of times. The chain links TRBV15 to TRBJ2-1; 11 positions agree with TRBD2. Germline V gene data show CDR1 as LNHNV and CDR2 as YYDKDF (reference sequence). With V trimmed by 4 bases and J by 5 bases, 4 bases remained unmatched. The CDR3 is 15 amino acids. The CDR3 is CATSNELAGDNEQFF. The CDR3 region has the DNA TGTGCCACCAGCAACGAACTAGCGGGGGACAATGAGCAGTTCTTC.

This clonotype was recorded a few times. The V gene is TRBV12-3 or TRBV12-4, the J gene TRBJ2-6; the D gene is possibly TRBD2 (6 bases). The germline V and J ends were trimmed by 4 bases and 0 bases, with 13 bases remaining between them. The CDR3 spans 17 residues. CDR3: CASSSGWGDSGANVLTF. The CDR3 coding sequence is TGTGCCAGCAGTTCGGGGTGGGGGGACTCTGGGGCCAACGTCCTGACTTTC.

V and J are TRBV6-1 and TRBJ2-6, with a possible D match to TRBD1 (5 bases). Germline V gives CDR1 MNHNS, CDR2 SASEGT. The CDR3 consists of 16 residues. Trimming took 3 bases from V and 1 from J, leaving 10 bases between them. The CDR3 sequence is CASSDGAGSGANVLTF. CDR3 coding DNA: TGTGCCAGCAGTGATGGGGCAGGTTCTGGGGCCAACGTCCTGACTTTC.

The sample holds many counts of this clonotype. The chain carries TRBV7-2 and TRBJ1-6; weak D call: TRBD1 (5 bases). With 5 bases removed from V and 6 bases from J, the gap between germline ends came to 11 bases. Per the germline V gene, CDR1 is SGHTA and CDR2 is FQGNSA. CDR3 length equals 14 residues. The DNA for the CDR3 is TGTGCCAGCAGCCCAACAGGAATTAATTCACCCCTCCACTTT. Its translation: CASSPTGINSPLHF.

This clonotype came up a few times. This chain connects TRBV7-9 to TRBJ1-2; D may be TRBD1 (6 bases). CDR3 length: 15 residues. Germline values: CDR1 SEHNR, CDR2 FQNEAQ (reference sequence). Trimming shortened V by 2 bases and J by 4 bases, and 14 bases separated the two germline ends. The CDR3 sequence is CASSLIRGQTYGYTF. The CDR3 coding sequence is TGTGCCAGCAGCTTAATTAGAGGACAGACCTATGGCTACACCTTC.

This chain connects TRBV6-5 to TRBJ1-4, with D unclear. Germline V lookup: CDR1 MNHEY, CDR2 SVGAGI. Trimming shortened V by 6 bases and J by 7 bases, and 15 bases separated the two germline ends. CDR3 size: 14 residues. The CDR3 protein is CASRYKGSGEKLFF. In nucleotides, the CDR3 is TGTGCCAGCAGGTACAAGGGATCCGGTGAAAAACTGTTTTTT.

The CDR3 DNA reads as TGTGCCAGCAGTGCGAGACAGGGACTGATCTATGGCTACACCTTC. The encoded protein is CASSARQGLIYGYTF. The chain links TRBV25-1 to TRBJ1-2; TRBD1 aligns across 7 bases. Germline V gene sequence: CDR1 MGHDK, CDR2 SYGVNS. The V and J ends lost 4 bases and 4 bases, in that order; junction bases with no gene match: 9. The CDR3 is 15 amino acids.

The genes are TRBV5-4 and TRBJ2-5; D is ambiguous. This CDR3 is built from 14 residues. Per the germline V gene, CDR1 is SGHNT and CDR2 is YYREEE (reference sequence). Deletions cut 0 bases from V and 4 bases from J, with 10 bases between. The CDR3 protein is CASSLVSGRETQYF. For the CDR3, the DNA is TGTGCCAGCAGCTTGGTTTCGGGTAGAGAGACCCAGTACTTC. Looking up the rest from reference TRBV5-4 and TRBJ2-5 gives the full variable domain: ETGVTQSPTHLIKTRGQQVTLRCSSQSGHNTVSWYQQALGQGPQFIFQYYREEENGRGNFPPRFSGLQFPNYSSELNVNALELDDSALYLCASSLVSGRETQYFGPGTRLLVL.

This clonotype was counted a few times. One end of the junction fails to match germline, which may point to a read error. The chain is built from TRBV7-7 and TRBJ2-3; D might be TRBD2 (5 bases). Per germline, CDR1 SSHAT and CDR2 FNYEAQ (reference sequence). The CDR3 is made up of 16 amino acids. CDR3 sequence: CAGSLRPAGGTDTQYF. CDR3 in DNA: TGTGCCGGCAGCTTACGACCCGCGGGCGGCACAGATACGCAGTATTTT.

Comment on this clonotype: Compared with germline, one end of the junction differs, possibly owing to a read error. The rearrangement uses TRBV20-1 and TRBJ2-3; a possible D gene is TRBD2 (6 bases). The CDR3 extends over 13 amino acids. Germline CDR1 is DFQATT and CDR2 is SNEGSKA (reference sequence). CDR3 sequence: CSAKGGGSETQYF. CDR3 sequence (DNA): TGCAGCGCTAAAGGTGGGGGGTCAGAGACGCAGTATTTT.

The rearrangement joins TRBV7-2 to TRBJ1-1, with D unclear. The germline CDR1 and CDR2 sequences are SGHTA and FQGNSA. CDR3 length: 16 residues. The germline V and J ends were trimmed by 5 bases and 0 bases, with 16 bases remaining between them. This CDR3 is CASSLLGKPLNTEAFF. For the CDR3, the DNA is TGTGCCAGCAGCCTCCTAGGGAAACCATTGAACACTGAAGCTTTCTTT. The whole variable domain, filled in from reference TRBV7-2 and TRBJ1-1, reads GAGVSQSPSNKVTEKGKDVELRCDPISGHTALYWYRQSLGQGLEFLIYFQGNSAPDKSGLPSDRFSAERTGGSVSTLTIQRTQQEDSAVYLCASSLLGKPLNTEAFFGQGTRLTVV.

This clonotype was counted ten times or more. The V call is TRBV6-2 or TRBV6-3, the J call TRBJ2-1, with no clear D. Germline lookup yields CDR1 MNHEY and CDR2 SVGEGT. This CDR3 comprises 12 residues. V lost 2 bases and J 4 bases, leaving 3 bases between the germline ends. The CDR3 here is CASSYAYNEQFF. CDR3 coding DNA: TGTGCCAGCAGTTACGCATACAATGAGCAGTTCTTC.

This clonotype has just a few counts. This chain uses TRBV7-9 with TRBJ2-3; possible D gene TRBD1, 7 bases. The germline gives CDR1 SEHNR, CDR2 FQNEAQ (reference sequence). This CDR3 contains 15 residues. The germline V and J ends were trimmed by 2 bases and 4 bases, with 13 bases remaining between them. The CDR3 DNA is TGTGCCAGCAGCTTACAGGGGGGCCTATCAGATACGCAGTATTTT. Residues: CASSLQGGLSDTQYF.

The V and J genes are TRBV20-1 and TRBJ2-7; D may match TRBD1 or TRBD2 (6 bases each). V was shortened by 5 bases and J by 0 bases, with 14 bases between the two germline ends. The CDR3 length is 14 residues. From germline, CDR1 is DFQATT and CDR2 SNEGSKA (reference sequence). As DNA, the CDR3 is TGCAGTGCTCTTTTGGGGGGCGGCTCCTACGAGCAGTACTTC. Residues: CSALLGGGSYEQYF.

The chain has TRBV19 and TRBJ1-5; 8 bases are shared with TRBD1. The ends lost 7 bases at V and 3 bases at J; junction bases unmatched: 8. Per germline, CDR1 LNHDA and CDR2 SQIVND (reference sequence). The CDR3 has 15 residues. CDR3 sequence: CASNRQGPNNQPQHF. For the CDR3, the DNA is TGTGCCAGTAATAGACAGGGGCCCAACAATCAGCCCCAGCATTTT.

This rearrangement joins TRBV12-3 or TRBV12-4 to TRBJ1-4; D is perhaps TRBD1 (6 bases). The germline V and J ends were trimmed by 0 bases and 8 bases, with 13 bases remaining between them. This CDR3 comprises 15 residues. Here the CDR3 reads CASSLAQRGGEKLFF. The CDR3 DNA reads as TGTGCCAGCAGTTTAGCTCAGCGCGGGGGCGAAAAACTGTTTTTT.

This clonotype has a handful of counts. V usage is TRBV29-1 and J usage is TRBJ1-6; 8 positions match TRBD1. This CDR3 comprises 13 residues. Trimming cost V 4 bases and J 8 bases; bases outside gene matches: 4. Germline CDR1 and CDR2: SQVTM and ANQGSEA. DNA for the CDR3: TGCAGCGTTGGACAGGGGCCGGATTCACCCCTCCACTTT. Amino acid sequence: CSVGQGPDSPLHF.

This clonotype was detected many times. This rearrangement joins TRBV3-1 to TRBJ2-2; D possibly corresponds to TRBD1 (6 bases). CDR1 and CDR2 (germline): LGHDT, YNNKEL (reference sequence). V lost 4 bases and J lost 7, with 13 bases in between. CDR3 length equals 14 residues. In DNA, the CDR3 is TGTGCCAGCAGCCCGGACAGACTTTACGGGGAGCTGTTTTTT. Translation: CASSPDRLYGELFF.

This chain connects TRBV6-2 or TRBV6-3 to TRBJ1-5; D possibly corresponds to TRBD1 (5 bases). Germline V lookup: CDR1 MNHEY, CDR2 SVGEGT. V lost 8 bases, J lost 6 bases, and 14 bases lay in between. This CDR3 contains 13 residues. DNA for the CDR3: TGTGCCAGCCAGATCTCAGGGATTCAGCCCCAGCATTTT. Encoded protein: CASQISGIQPQHF.